The TCR beta chain under discussion was sequenced for a study of cytomegalovirus exposure and HLA in healthy donors. V lost 8 bases to trimming and J lost 1 base, with 8 bases between them. Germline assignment: CDR1 MNHEY and CDR2 SVGAGI. The CDR3 consists of 12 residues. In the PCR, 60 Vbeta and 13 Jbeta primers were used. Libraries were prepared by immunoSEQ multiplex PCR; TCRdb keeps only in-frame clonotypes and omits some of them. The sample lists approximately 140,000 clones, about three quarters occurring once. The chain combines TRBV6-5 with TRBJ1-1, with D uncertain. The source material was PBMCs. The sequence was obtained from a male donor in good health and CMV-seropositive. The CDR3 reads CASRAGNTEAFF. CDR3 DNA: TGTGCCAGCCGGGCGGGGAACACTGAAGCTTTCTTT.